This TCR beta chain was captured by sequencing in a study of OX40 agonist ivuxolimab in advanced cancers. Study-level information: Intravenous ivuxolimab at 0.01 to 10 mg/kg was given to patients every 2 weeks. The dose-escalation group included hepatocellular carcinoma, melanoma, renal cell carcinoma and head and neck cancer. Overall study results and limits: Low normalized T-cell clonal expansion was additionally recorded for some nonresponders. In general, CD8+ T cells held more expanded clones than CD4+ did, on average.

Assay used: immunoSEQ multiplex PCR; TCRdb lists only in-frame clones, some missing. Of fewer than 75,000 clones detected, around 90% appear once; the ten largest clones hold over 2.5%. On this clone itself: Its antigen is unknown.

Germline values: CDR1 SEHNR, CDR2 FQNEAQ (reference sequence). This CDR3 has 14 amino acids. Trimming stripped 4 bases from V and 2 bases from J, with 9 bases between. The chain employs TRBV7-9 and TRBJ1-3; D uncertain. The clonotype comes from an adult with an advanced solid tumor such as melanoma, head and neck, liver or kidney cancer. The material sequenced was CD4+ or CD8+ T cells sorted from blood, taken in a trial of the OX40 agonist ivuxolimab. This CDR3 reads CASSYEGAGNTIYF. Here the CDR3 DNA reads TGTGCCAGCAGCTACGAGGGCGCTGGAAACACCATATATTTT.